This T cell receptor beta chain was captured in a study of cytomegalovirus exposure and HLA in healthy donors. Study results and limitations: The later analysis indicated that the majority of CMV-associated TCR beta chains appeared HLA-restricted. In the analysis, some V segments, TRBV6-2 and TRBV6-3 included, were excluded as indistinguishable. It was reported that TCR beta sequences correctly inferred the HLA-A and HLA-B alleles for most subjects. Information on immune exposure was restricted to one variable (CMV serostatus).

The PCR used 60 Vbeta and 13 Jbeta primers. Clones were sequenced by immunoSEQ multiplex PCR, and TCRdb holds only the in-frame ones, with some missing. The data contain 180,000 or so clones, over 75% of them singletons. With respect to this clone: Its cognate antigen is unknown.

The CDR3 has 15 residues. Germline V gene data show CDR1 as SGHRS and CDR2 as YFSETQ. The V gene lost 4 bases and the J gene lost 5 bases, with 15 bases spanning the gap. This rearrangement joins TRBV5-1 to TRBJ1-4; D possibly corresponds to TRBD1 (5 bases). This TCR was recovered from a man aged 18 to 30 in good health and CMV-seropositive. Sequences were obtained from PBMCs. The CDR3 coding sequence is TGCGCCAGCAGCCCCTCCAGGGCCGCGAATGAAAAACTGTTTTTT. Its translation is CASSPSRAANEKLFF.